Listed here are 2 T cell receptor beta chains from one sample, sequenced in a study of shared clonotypes between healthy human individuals. This table comes from immunoSEQ multiplex PCR, and its TCRdb copy is limited to in-frame clones, with some not included. The sample carries roughly 400,000 clones, about 97% recorded once. Sequencing input: memory CD8+ T cells sorted from blood. As to subset: CD45RO+ cells pooled with CCR7-negative TemRA cells. All receptors come from a man aged 30-40 years in good health.

The chain links TRBV11-2 to TRBJ2-1; D might be TRBD1 (6 bases). V was trimmed by 5 bases and J by 4 bases, leaving 9 bases between them. Germline V gene data show CDR1 as SGHAT and CDR2 as FQNNGV. This CDR3 region has 13 residues. The CDR3 DNA reads as TGTGCCAGCAGCGGGACACCGTACAATGAGCAGTTCTTC. This encodes CASSGTPYNEQFF.

V gene TRBV28 combines with J gene TRBJ1-1; D is possibly TRBD1 (6 bases). The CDR3 spans 13 residues. The V and J ends lost 3 bases and 10 bases respectively, with 15 bases between them. CDR1 is MDHEN, CDR2 SYDVKM, per germline. The CDR3: CASSFGGGLGAFF. The CDR3 DNA follows: TGTGCCAGCAGTTTCGGGGGGGGCTTGGGAGCTTTCTTT.